A single sample is the source of the 19 T cell receptor beta chains below, sequenced in a study of CD8+ T cells in alopecia areata. cDNA serving as the sequencing template came from extracted, reverse transcribed RNA. Data came from immunoSEQ multiplex PCR; TCRdb stores just in-frame clones and leaves some out. The table has 140,000 to 150,000 clones, 62% seen once; the top ten hold roughly a third. Material for sequencing was CD8+ T cells sorted from blood. These receptors were obtained from a human donor in good health.

The J gene is TRBJ2-7, the V gene TRBV19; 8 bases line up with TRBD2. CDR1 and CDR2 (germline): LNHDA, SQIVND (reference sequence). This CDR3 spans 17 amino acids. V was clipped by 0 bases and J by 1 base; unmatched bases: 8. The CDR3 DNA reads TGTGCCAGTAGTATAGATCCGCCAGCGGGAGAGTCCTACGAGCAGTACTTC. Translated, it gives CASSIDPPAGESYEQYF.

The V call is TRBV11-2, the J call TRBJ2-5; D is perhaps TRBD2 (5 bases). Germline loops: CDR1 SGHAT, CDR2 FQNNGV. This CDR3 region has 16 residues. Deletions cut 4 bases from V and 3 bases from J, with 18 bases between. In nucleotides, the CDR3 is TGTGCCAGCAGCTATATCCCCACGGGGAGCGAAGAGACCCAGTACTTC. Amino acid sequence: CASSYIPTGSEETQYF.

The chain is built from TRBV29-1 and TRBJ2-5; 7 bases match TRBD1. V shed 3 bases and J 1 base; nucleotides not matched to a gene: 14. CDR1 is SQVTM and CDR2 is ANQGSEA in the germline V gene. CDR3 size: 17 residues. The CDR3 sequence: CSVEAPYPDRTQETQYF. CDR3 nucleotide sequence: TGCAGCGTTGAGGCCCCGTACCCGGACAGGACCCAAGAGACCCAGTACTTC. Together with reference TRBV29-1 and TRBJ2-5, the CDR3 gives the full variable domain: SAVISQKPSRDICQRGTSLTIQCQVDSQVTMMFWYRQQPGQSLTLIATANQGSEATYESGFVIDKFPISRPNLTFSTLTVSNMSPEDSSIYLCSVEAPYPDRTQETQYFGPGTRLLVL.

This clone has a count of ten or more. CDR3 coding DNA: TGTGCCAGCAGCCCGGGGGGTTGGAACCCTCTGAACACTGAAGCTTTCTTT. This codes for CASSPGGWNPLNTEAFF. The V and J genes are TRBV11-2 and TRBJ1-1; a possible D gene is TRBD1 (5 bases). Germline V gene data show CDR1 as SGHAT and CDR2 as FQNNGV. CDR3 length equals 17 residues. V lost 5 bases and J 0 bases, leaving 19 bases between the germline ends.

On this clone: Other DNA sequences in this specimen translate into the identical CDR3. The chain carries TRBV19 and TRBJ2-1; D perhaps matches TRBD2 (5 bases). The CDR3 contains 12 residues. CDR1 and CDR2 (germline): LNHDA, SQIVND (reference sequence). The germline V and J ends were trimmed by 1 base and 7 bases, with 5 bases remaining between them. The CDR3, as DNA: TGTGCCAGTAGTATAGGAGGGAATGAGCAGTTCTTC. It encodes CASSIGGNEQFF.

This clone was observed a handful of times. The chain is built from TRBV29-1 and TRBJ1-1, with 7 bases matching TRBD1. Germline CDR1 SQVTM, CDR2 ANQGSEA. J lost 0 bases, V lost 6 bases, and 4 bases had no gene match. The CDR3 loop spans 13 amino acids. This CDR3 is CSVDRDMNTEAFF. The DNA of the CDR3 is TGCAGCGTCGACAGGGATATGAACACTGAAGCTTTCTTT.

V usage is TRBV9 and J usage is TRBJ2-1; D might be TRBD2 (6 bases). The CDR3 spans 17 residues. Germline CDR1 is SGDLS and CDR2 is YYNGEE. Trimming removed 4 bases at V and 4 bases at J, with 21 bases between. The CDR3 here is CASSPRGMTLAYNEQFF. CDR3 DNA sequence: TGTGCCAGCAGCCCACGCGGGATGACCCTGGCATACAATGAGCAGTTCTTC.

J is TRBJ2-1 and V is TRBV27; D assignment may be TRBD1 or TRBD2 (5 bases each). Trimming removed 4 bases at V and 14 bases at J, with 15 bases between. CDR3 length equals 12 residues. Germline V gives CDR1 MNHEY, CDR2 SMNVEV (reference sequence). CDR3 in amino acids: CASSSGPDLKFF. The CDR3 coding sequence is TGTGCCAGCAGTTCGGGACCTGATCTCAAGTTCTTC.

The chain recombines TRBV7-8 with TRBJ2-7; D perhaps matches TRBD2 (6 bases). V was pared by 2 bases and J by 3 bases, with 8 bases between. CDR3 size: 13 residues. CDR1 is SGHVS and CDR2 is FQNEAQ in the germline V gene. The CDR3 sequence is CASSLSGGYEQYF. CDR3 bases: TGTGCCAGCAGCTTATCCGGGGGCTACGAGCAGTACTTC.

The CDR3 region is CASSSIPGLVYEQYF. Here the CDR3 DNA reads TGTGCCAGCAGCTCAATCCCGGGACTAGTCTACGAGCAGTACTTC. V gene TRBV7-2 combines with J gene TRBJ2-7, with 8 bases that match TRBD2. Losses at the gene ends were 4 bases for V and 3 bases for J; bases not matched to a gene: 8. Looked up from germline, CDR1 is SGHTA and CDR2 is FQGNSA. The CDR3 runs 15 residues.

A note on this clone: The junction shows a germline mismatch at one end, possibly a read error. The chain employs TRBV4-2 and TRBJ2-1; possible D gene TRBD1, 6 bases. This CDR3 region has 15 residues. Germline values: CDR1 LGHNA, CDR2 YNFKEQ. The CDR3 sequence: CASNQDGQLYNEQFF. DNA for the CDR3: TGTGCCAGCAACCAAGATGGACAGCTCTACAATGAGCAGTTCTTC.

The chain is built from TRBV25-1 and TRBJ1-1; D call uncertain. Germline V lookup: CDR1 MGHDK, CDR2 SYGVNS. V lost 4 bases to trimming and J lost 0 bases, with 9 bases between them. This CDR3 spans 14 amino acids. Here the CDR3 reads CASSARNMNTEAFF. Written as DNA, the CDR3 is TGTGCCAGCAGTGCCAGAAACATGAACACTGAAGCTTTCTTT.

This sequence joins TRBV4-1 and TRBJ2-7, with TRBD1 matching over 7 bases. V was pared by 3 bases and J by 1 base, with 3 bases of the junction left unmatched. The CDR3 sequence is 14 residues long. Per the germline V gene, CDR1 is MGHRA and CDR2 is YSYEKL. For the CDR3, the DNA is TGCGCCAGCAGCCAGACAGGGTCTTCCTACGAGCAGTACTTC. Protein sequence: CASSQTGSSYEQYF.

The rearrangement uses TRBV6-6 and TRBJ1-1; weak D call: TRBD1 (5 bases). CDR3 length equals 13 residues. V was pared by 2 bases and J by 7 bases, with 11 bases between. Looked up from germline, CDR1 is MNHNY and CDR2 is SVGAGI (reference sequence). The CDR3: CASSYRGSFEAFF. CDR3 nucleotide sequence: TGTGCCAGCAGTTACCGGGGGTCCTTTGAAGCTTTCTTT.

This clone appeared once. CDR3 DNA sequence: TGTGCCAGCAGCTTTTGGGAGGAAGCCGCCTACGAGCAGTACTTC. This gives the protein CASSFWEEAAYEQYF. The chain employs TRBV11-2 and TRBJ2-7; possible D gene TRBD2, 6 bases. The germline V and J ends were trimmed by 3 bases and 2 bases, with 14 bases remaining between them. Germline V lookup: CDR1 SGHAT, CDR2 FQNNGV. There are 15 residues in the CDR3.

About this clone: The identical CDR3 is also encoded by other nucleotide sequences in the sample. The chain uses TRBV9 and TRBJ2-7; D gene ambiguous. Trimming pared 3 bases from V and 4 bases from J, leaving 5 bases between. CDR1 is SGDLS and CDR2 is YYNGEE in the germline V gene. The CDR3 length is 11 residues. CDR3 residues: CASSAGYEQYF. In DNA, the CDR3 is TGTGCCAGCAGCGCTGGGTACGAGCAGTACTTC.

This clone was counted a few times. The chain recombines TRBV28 with TRBJ1-1; 7 bases are shared with TRBD1. This CDR3 is 12 amino acids long. V gave up 5 bases and J gave up 6 bases; unmatched junction bases: 3. CDR1 is MDHEN and CDR2 is SYDVKM in the germline V gene. CDR3 bases: TGTGCCAGCAGTCTCACAGGGGCTGAAGCTTTCTTT. This gives the protein CASSLTGAEAFF. Variable domain in full (rest from reference TRBV28 and TRBJ1-1): DVKVTQSSRYLVKRTGEKVFLECVQDMDHENMFWYRQDPGLGLRLIYFSYDVKMKEKGDIPEGYSVSREKKERFSLILESASTNQTSMYLCASSLTGAEAFFGQGTRLTVV.

The V gene is TRBV23-1, the J gene TRBJ2-2, with D uncertain. TRBV23-1 counts as an open reading frame of uncertain function. There are 17 residues in the CDR3. Trimming shortened V by 2 bases and J by 1 base, and 14 bases separated the two germline ends. CDR3 coding DNA: TGCGCCAGCAGTCAACCTCGGCCGGACGGGAACACCGGGGAGCTGTTTTTT. Protein: CASSQPRPDGNTGELFF.

CDR3 DNA: TGCAGCGTTGAAGTCGGTAGCGGGGCTACCTACGAGCAGTACTTC. Amino acids: CSVEVGSGATYEQYF. The rearrangement links TRBV29-1 to TRBJ2-7, with TRBD2 identical over 8 bases. Losses at the gene ends were 1 base for V and 2 bases for J; bases not matched to a gene: 7. The CDR3 is made up of 15 amino acids. Per the germline V gene, CDR1 is SQVTM and CDR2 is ANQGSEA.